The 15 T cell receptor beta chains below were found in one sample sequenced in a study of CD8 T cells in ankylosing spondylitis. Overall study results and limits: A motif in TCR beta, a set of eight highly homologous variants, appeared characteristic of ankylosing spondylitis blood.

Each CDR3 protein gets one entry after TCRdb re-called the 5' RACE reads with MiXCR. The repertoire includes roughly 450,000 distinct CDR3 sequences, more than 25% of them detected once, and roughly 1% sits in the top ten. Their antigens are not known. The specimen sequenced was blood, either unsorted or a sorted T cell fraction (not recorded which). Every receptor here comes from a male donor with ankylosing spondylitis.

The rearrangement uses TRBV11-2 and TRBJ2-1; 9 bases fit TRBD2. The CDR3 covers 17 residues. The V segment lost 3 bases and the J segment 9 bases; nucleotides outside the gene matches: 15. From germline, CDR1 is SGHAT and CDR2 FQNNGV. The CDR3 protein is CASSFRPIGSGSGEQFF. CDR3 nucleotide sequence: TGTGCCAGCAGCTTCCGGCCCATCGGTAGCGGGAGTGGTGAGCAGTTCTTC.

The table lists this clonotype with a few counts. The chain is built from TRBV11-2 and TRBJ1-2, with D tentatively TRBD1 (5 bases). CDR3 length: 15 amino acids. The V end was cut by 3 bases, the J end by 4 bases, with 15 bases between. Germline CDR1 is SGHAT and CDR2 is FQNNGV. CDR3 sequence reads: CASSFEGVPAYGYTF. In DNA form, the CDR3 reads TGTGCCAGCAGCTTCGAAGGGGTCCCCGCCTATGGCTACACCTTC. The complete variable domain, with remaining parts taken from reference TRBV11-2 and TRBJ1-2, reads EAGVAQSPRYKIIEKRQSVAFWCNPISGHATLYWYQQILGQGPKLLIQFQNNGVVDDSQLPKDRFSAERLKGVDSTLKIQPAKLEDSAVYLCASSFEGVPAYGYTFGSGTRLTVV.

The chain has TRBV7-2 and TRBJ2-2; D possibly matches TRBD1 or TRBD2 (5 bases each). CDR1 SGHTA and CDR2 FQGNSA come from the germline V gene. V lost 5 bases, J lost 1 base, and 17 bases lay in between. This CDR3 contains 17 residues. The CDR3 region is CASSPPGRILNTGELFF. The CDR3 DNA reads as TGTGCCAGCAGCCCCCCGGGACGGATCCTGAACACCGGGGAGCTGTTTTTT.

V and J are TRBV4-1 and TRBJ2-5; no clear D. Looked up from germline, CDR1 is MGHRA and CDR2 is YSYEKL. The ends were cut back, 0 bases at V and 7 bases at J, with 15 bases in the middle. The CDR3 has 15 residues. CDR3 coding DNA: TGCGCCAGCAGCCAAGATAGGGCCAGTTTTGCGACCCAGTACTTC. The encoded protein is CASSQDRASFATQYF.

This chain uses TRBV5-1 with TRBJ2-1; D gene unclear. This CDR3 region has 12 residues. V gave up 2 bases and J gave up 9 bases, with 9 bases separating them. CDR1 is SGHRS, CDR2 YFSETQ, per germline. The CDR3 nucleotides are TGCGCCAGCAGCTTTAGTTTGGGTGAGCAGTTCTTC. Its protein is CASSFSLGEQFF.

V usage is TRBV12-3 or TRBV12-4 and J usage is TRBJ1-5; TRBD1 might be the D (6 bases). The CDR3 sequence is 16 residues long. V was clipped by 5 bases and J by 1 base, with 15 bases between them. The CDR3 here is CASSPLRTASNQPQHF. CDR3 DNA: TGTGCCAGCAGTCCCCTCAGGACAGCAAGCAATCAGCCCCAGCATTTT.

The chain has TRBV5-1 and TRBJ2-3; D might be TRBD2 (5 bases). The CDR3 length is 13 residues. Germline values: CDR1 SGHRS, CDR2 YFSETQ. V gave up 2 bases and J gave up 8 bases, with 12 bases separating them. The CDR3 here is CASSFEGEGTQYF. The CDR3 bases are TGCGCCAGCAGCTTTGAGGGAGAAGGTACGCAGTATTTT.

V is TRBV3-1 and J is TRBJ1-5; the D is unclear. This CDR3 has 13 amino acids. Germline V gene lookup returns CDR1 LGHDT and CDR2 YNNKEL (reference sequence). V lost 2 bases and J 9 bases, leaving 11 bases between the germline ends. CDR3 in DNA: TGTGCCAGCAGCCAAAAGGTCGCGGGGCCCCAGCATTTT. Translated: CASSQKVAGPQHF.

V and J are TRBV5-6 and TRBJ2-7; tentatively, D is TRBD1 (5 bases). This CDR3 has 15 residues. From germline, CDR1 is SGHDT and CDR2 YYEEEE. V gave up 4 bases and J gave up 2 bases, with 16 bases separating them. For the CDR3, the DNA is TGTGCCAGCAGCCTGGGGTCAGGGCACACCTACGAGCAGTACGTC. As protein: CASSLGSGHTYEQYV.

The chain is built from TRBV7-8 and TRBJ2-1; 8 bases are shared with TRBD1. Trimming cost V 1 base and J 4 bases; bases outside gene matches: 3. Germline loops: CDR1 SGHVS, CDR2 FQNEAQ. The CDR3 contains 15 residues. The CDR3 region is CASSLEGQVYNEQFF. CDR3 coding DNA: TGTGCCAGCAGCTTAGAGGGACAGGTATACAATGAGCAGTTCTTC.

The DNA of the CDR3 is TGCAGTGCTAGAGATGGCAGGGGTGGGCAGCCCCAGCATTTT. It encodes CSARDGRGGQPQHF. The rearrangement uses TRBV20-1 and TRBJ1-5, with D possibly TRBD1 on 6 matching bases. Germline CDR1 and CDR2: DFQATT and SNEGSKA (reference sequence). The CDR3 has 14 residues. V lost 0 bases and J 7 bases, leaving 13 bases between the germline ends.

This clonotype occurred a few times. The rearrangement joins TRBV5-5 to TRBJ2-7; 7 bases line up with TRBD2. The length of the CDR3 is 13 residues. Losses at the gene ends were 2 bases for V and 12 bases for J; bases not matched to a gene: 11. CDR1 SGHKS and CDR2 YYEKEE come from the germline V gene (reference sequence). The CDR3 is CASSLEHPGTMYV. In nucleotides, the CDR3 is TGTGCCAGCAGCTTAGAACATCCCGGGACTATGTACGTC.

In its sample, this clonotype was seen a few times. The rearrangement uses TRBV20-1 and TRBJ2-1; 8 bases line up with TRBD2. The CDR3 consists of 14 residues. Germline CDR1 and CDR2: DFQATT and SNEGSKA (reference sequence). V gave up 3 bases and J gave up 4 bases; unmatched junction bases: 5. CDR3 loop: CSASVLAGYNEQFF. CDR3 DNA sequence: TGCAGTGCTAGTGTGTTAGCGGGATACAATGAGCAGTTCTTC.

This clonotype has more than one count but fewer than ten. This chain uses TRBV24-1 with TRBJ1-6, with D hard to call. Trimming cost V 8 bases and J 7 bases, with 11 bases left between them. Germline CDR1 is KGHDR and CDR2 is SFDVKD. The CDR3 is 13 residues long. CDR3 region: CATNAYQNSPLHF. CDR3 DNA: TGTGCCACCAACGCGTATCAAAATTCACCCCTCCACTTT.

This clonotype was detected a few times. This rearrangement joins TRBV29-1 to TRBJ1-2; 10 bases map to TRBD1. Losses at the gene ends were 7 bases for V and 2 bases for J; bases not matched to a gene: 4. From germline, CDR1 is SQVTM and CDR2 ANQGSEA. CDR3 length: 13 residues. CDR3 bases: TGCAGCGATGGGACAGGGGTAAACTATGGCTACACCTTC. Translation: CSDGTGVNYGYTF.